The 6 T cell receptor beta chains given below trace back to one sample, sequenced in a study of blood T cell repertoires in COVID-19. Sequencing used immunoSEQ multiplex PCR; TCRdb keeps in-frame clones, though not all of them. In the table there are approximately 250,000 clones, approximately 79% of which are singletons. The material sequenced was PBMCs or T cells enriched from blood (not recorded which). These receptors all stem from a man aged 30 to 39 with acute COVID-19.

The CDR3 coding sequence is TGCGCCAGCAGCTCGACACCTAGCAATCAGCCCCAGCATTTT. It encodes CASSSTPSNQPQHF. V gene TRBV5-1 combines with J gene TRBJ1-5, with D unresolved. V dropped 3 bases and J dropped 0 bases, with 7 bases sitting between them. CDR3 length: 14 amino acids. The germline CDR1 and CDR2 sequences are SGHRS and YFSETQ.

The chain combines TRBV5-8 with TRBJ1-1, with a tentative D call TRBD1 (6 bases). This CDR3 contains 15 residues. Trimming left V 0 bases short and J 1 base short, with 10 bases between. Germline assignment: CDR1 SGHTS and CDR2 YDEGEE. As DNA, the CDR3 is TGTGCCAGCAGCTTGGACGGGGGGGCGAACACTGAAGCTTTCTTT. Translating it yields CASSLDGGANTEAFF.

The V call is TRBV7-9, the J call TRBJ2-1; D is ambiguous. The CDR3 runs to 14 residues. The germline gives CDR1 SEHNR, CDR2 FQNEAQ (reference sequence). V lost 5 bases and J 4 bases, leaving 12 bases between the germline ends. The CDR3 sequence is CASSPPDIYNEQFF. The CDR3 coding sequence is TGTGCCAGCAGCCCCCCCGACATTTACAATGAGCAGTTCTTC.

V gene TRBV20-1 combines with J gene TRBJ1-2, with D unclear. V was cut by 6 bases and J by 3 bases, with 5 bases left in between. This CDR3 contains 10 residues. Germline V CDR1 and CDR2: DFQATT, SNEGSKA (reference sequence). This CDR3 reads CSALDYGYTF. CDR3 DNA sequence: TGCAGTGCCCTTGACTATGGCTACACCTTC.

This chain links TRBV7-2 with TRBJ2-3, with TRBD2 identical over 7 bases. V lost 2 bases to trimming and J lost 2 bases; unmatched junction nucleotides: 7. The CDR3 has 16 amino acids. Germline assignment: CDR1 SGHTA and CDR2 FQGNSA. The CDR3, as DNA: TGTGCCAGCAGCTTATACGGGAGGCGGCACACAGATACGCAGTATTTT. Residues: CASSLYGRRHTDTQYF.

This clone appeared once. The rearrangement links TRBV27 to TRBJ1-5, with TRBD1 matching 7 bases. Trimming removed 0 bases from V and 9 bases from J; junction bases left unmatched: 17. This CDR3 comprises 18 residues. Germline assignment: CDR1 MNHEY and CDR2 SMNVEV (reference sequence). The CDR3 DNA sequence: TGTGCCAGCAGTTTATCGCCCCTCTCCCAACAGGGGCCCTTGCCCCAGCATTTT. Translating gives CASSLSPLSQQGPLPQHF.